This T cell receptor (beta chain) was captured in a study of T cells in Graves' hyperthyroidism and ophthalmopathy. Researchers took RNA transcripts and amplified the TCR beta CDR3 regions from them. Researchers ran a first-round RT-PCR on the TCR CDR3 using the HTBI primer set. TCRdb independently ran MiXCR on the multiplex PCR reads; one entry per CDR3 protein. The sample gives around 350,000 distinct CDR3 sequences, 17% of which show up once; about a third is in the top ten. Germline V gives CDR1 SGHVS, CDR2 FQNEAQ. The CDR3 runs 21 residues. V was shortened by 5 bases and J by 2 bases, with 33 bases between the two germline ends. This clonotype was counted at least ten times.

The chain couples TRBV7-8 to TRBJ2-5, with D perhaps matching TRBD1 (9 bases). This clonotype was obtained from a woman younger than 45 with Graves' hyperthyroidism that later progressed to Graves' ophthalmopathy. Sequencing was performed on blood. CDR3 amino acids: CASSPTPGQGLTSGKQETQYF. CDR3 DNA: TGTGCCAGCAGCCCCACTCCGGGACAGGGCCTTACTAGCGGAAAACAAGAGACCCAGTACTTC. The variable domain in full, with the rest retrieved from reference TRBV7-8 and TRBJ2-5, is GAGVSQSPRYKVAKRGQDVALRCDPISGHVSLFWYQQALGQGPEFLTYFQNEAQLDKSGLPSDRFFAERPEGSVSTLKIQRTQQEDSAVYLCASSPTPGQGLTSGKQETQYFGPGTRLLVL.